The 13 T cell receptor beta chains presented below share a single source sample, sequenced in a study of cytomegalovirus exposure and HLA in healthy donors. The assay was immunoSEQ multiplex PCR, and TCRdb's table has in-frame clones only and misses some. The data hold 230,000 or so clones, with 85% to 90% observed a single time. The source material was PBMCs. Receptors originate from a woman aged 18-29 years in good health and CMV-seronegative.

CDR3 bases: TGTGCCAGCAGCTTAAGATTTGGGCTAGCGGGAGTCTACGAGCAGTACTTC. This codes for CASSLRFGLAGVYEQYF. The chain has TRBV7-3 and TRBJ2-7; 10 bases agree with TRBD2. After removal of 1 base from V and 3 bases from J, the junction contained 9 bases not matched to a gene. The CDR3 is 17 residues long. CDR1 and CDR2 from the germline V gene are SGHTA and FQGTGA. Combining the CDR3 with reference TRBV7-3 and TRBJ2-7 gives the whole variable domain GAGVSQTPSNKVTEKGKYVELRCDPISGHTALYWYRQSLGQGPEFLIYFQGTGAADDSGLPNDRFFAVRPEGSVSTLKIQRTERGDSAVYLCASSLRFGLAGVYEQYFGPGTRLTVT.

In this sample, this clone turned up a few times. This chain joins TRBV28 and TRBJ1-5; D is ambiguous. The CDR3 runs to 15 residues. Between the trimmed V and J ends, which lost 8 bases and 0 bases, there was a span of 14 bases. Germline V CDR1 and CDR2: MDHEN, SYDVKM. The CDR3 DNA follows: TGTGCCAGCGGGCGTTCCCATTATAGCAATCAGCCCCAGCATTTT. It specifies CASGRSHYSNQPQHF.

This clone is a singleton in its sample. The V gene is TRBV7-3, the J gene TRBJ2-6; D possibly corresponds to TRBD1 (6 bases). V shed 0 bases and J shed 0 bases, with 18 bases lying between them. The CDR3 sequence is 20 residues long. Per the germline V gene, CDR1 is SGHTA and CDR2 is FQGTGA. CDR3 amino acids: CASSLTNLQGFTSGANVLTF. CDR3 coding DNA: TGTGCCAGCAGCTTAACGAACTTACAGGGTTTCACCTCTGGGGCCAACGTCCTGACTTTC.

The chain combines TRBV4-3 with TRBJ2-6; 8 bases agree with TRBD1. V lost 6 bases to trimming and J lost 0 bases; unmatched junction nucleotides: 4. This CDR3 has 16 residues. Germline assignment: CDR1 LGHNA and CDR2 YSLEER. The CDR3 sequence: CASSGQGYSGANVLTF. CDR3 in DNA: TGCGCCAGCAGTGGACAGGGCTACTCTGGGGCCAACGTCCTGACTTTC.

This chain's CDR3 is CASSLILNRGGNQPQHF. The DNA of the CDR3 is TGTGCCAGCAGCCTTATATTGAACAGGGGTGGCAATCAGCCCCAGCATTTT. This chain uses TRBV5-8 with TRBJ1-5, with TRBD1 matching 7 bases. This CDR3 contains 17 residues. V dropped 4 bases and J dropped 2; count of bases not matched to a gene: 12. Germline V CDR1 and CDR2: SGHTS, YDEGEE.

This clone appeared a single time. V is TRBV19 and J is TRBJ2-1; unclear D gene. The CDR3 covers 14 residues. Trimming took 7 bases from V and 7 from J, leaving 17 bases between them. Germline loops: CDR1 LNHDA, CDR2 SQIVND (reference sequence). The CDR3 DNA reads TGTGCCAGTACACCTAAATTATTTACGAATGAGCAGTTCTTC. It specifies CASTPKLFTNEQFF.

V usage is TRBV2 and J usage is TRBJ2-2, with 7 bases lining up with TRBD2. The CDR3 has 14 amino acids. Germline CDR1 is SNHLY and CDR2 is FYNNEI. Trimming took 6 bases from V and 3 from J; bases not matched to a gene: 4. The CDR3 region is CASRVGGYTGELFF. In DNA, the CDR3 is TGTGCCAGCAGAGTGGGAGGGTACACCGGGGAGCTGTTTTTT. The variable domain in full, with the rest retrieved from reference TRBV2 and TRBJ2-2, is EPEVTQTPSHQVTQMGQEVILRCVPISNHLYFYWYRQILGQKVEFLVSFYNNEISEKSEIFDDQFSVERPDGSNFTLKIRSTKLEDSAMYFCASRVGGYTGELFFGEGSRLTVL.

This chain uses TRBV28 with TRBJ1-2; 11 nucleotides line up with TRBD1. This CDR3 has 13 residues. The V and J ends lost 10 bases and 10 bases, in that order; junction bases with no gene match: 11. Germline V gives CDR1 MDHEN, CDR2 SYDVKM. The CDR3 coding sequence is TGTGCCACCAACCGGGACAGGGGGATTCCCTACACCTTC. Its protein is CATNRDRGIPYTF.

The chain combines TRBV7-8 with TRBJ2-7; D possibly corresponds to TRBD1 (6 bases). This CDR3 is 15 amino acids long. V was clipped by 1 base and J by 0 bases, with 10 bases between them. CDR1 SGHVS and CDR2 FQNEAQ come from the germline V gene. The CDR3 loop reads CASSLEGVSSYEQYF. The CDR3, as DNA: TGTGCCAGCAGCTTAGAGGGGGTTAGCTCCTACGAGCAGTACTTC. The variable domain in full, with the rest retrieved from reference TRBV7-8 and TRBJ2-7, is GAGVSQSPRYKVAKRGQDVALRCDPISGHVSLFWYQQALGQGPEFLTYFQNEAQLDKSGLPSDRFFAERPEGSVSTLKIQRTQQEDSAVYLCASSLEGVSSYEQYFGPGTRLTVT.

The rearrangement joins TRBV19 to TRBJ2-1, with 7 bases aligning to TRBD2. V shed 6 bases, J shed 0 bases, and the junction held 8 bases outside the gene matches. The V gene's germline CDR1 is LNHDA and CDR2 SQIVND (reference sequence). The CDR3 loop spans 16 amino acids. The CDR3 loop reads CASRFFGGSSYNEQFF. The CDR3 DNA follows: TGTGCCAGTAGATTCTTCGGCGGGAGCTCCTACAATGAGCAGTTCTTC.

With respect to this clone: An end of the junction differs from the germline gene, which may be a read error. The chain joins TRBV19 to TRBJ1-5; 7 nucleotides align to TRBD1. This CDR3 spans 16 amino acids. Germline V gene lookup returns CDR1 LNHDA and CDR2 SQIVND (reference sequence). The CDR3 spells CASTHSIEGQYQPQHF. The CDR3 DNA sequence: TGTGCCTCTACCCACTCTATAGAGGGACAGTATCAACCCCAGCATTTT.

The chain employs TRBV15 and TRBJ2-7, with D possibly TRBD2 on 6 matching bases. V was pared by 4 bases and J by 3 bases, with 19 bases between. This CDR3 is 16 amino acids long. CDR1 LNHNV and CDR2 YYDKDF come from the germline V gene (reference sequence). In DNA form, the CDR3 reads TGTGCCACCAGCACGACGGGCGGGATCCCTGACTACGAGCAGTACTTC. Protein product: CATSTTGGIPDYEQYF.

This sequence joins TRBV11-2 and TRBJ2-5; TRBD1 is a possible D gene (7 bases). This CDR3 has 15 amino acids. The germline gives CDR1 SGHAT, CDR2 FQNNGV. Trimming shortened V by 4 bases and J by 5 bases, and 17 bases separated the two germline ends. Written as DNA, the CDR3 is TGTGCCAGCAGCTCTCTCAGGGGGGAGTTGGAGACCCAGTACTTC. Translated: CASSSLRGELETQYF.